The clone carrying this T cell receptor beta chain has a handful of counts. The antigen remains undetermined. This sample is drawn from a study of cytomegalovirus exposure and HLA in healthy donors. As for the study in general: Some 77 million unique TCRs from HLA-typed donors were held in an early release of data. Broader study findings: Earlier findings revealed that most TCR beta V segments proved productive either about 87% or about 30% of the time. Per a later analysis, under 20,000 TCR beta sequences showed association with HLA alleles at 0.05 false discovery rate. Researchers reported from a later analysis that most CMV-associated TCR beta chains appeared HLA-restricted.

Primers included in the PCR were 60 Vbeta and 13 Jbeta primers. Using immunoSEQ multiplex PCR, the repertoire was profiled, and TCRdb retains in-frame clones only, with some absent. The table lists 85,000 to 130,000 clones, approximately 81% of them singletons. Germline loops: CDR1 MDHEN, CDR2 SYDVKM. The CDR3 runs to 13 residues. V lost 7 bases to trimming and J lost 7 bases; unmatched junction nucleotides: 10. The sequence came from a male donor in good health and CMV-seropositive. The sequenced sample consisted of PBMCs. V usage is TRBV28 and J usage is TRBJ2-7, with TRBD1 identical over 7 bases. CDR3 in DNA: TGTGCCAGCACGGTGACAGGGTGGTATGAGCAGTACTTC. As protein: CASTVTGWYEQYF.